Given below is one T cell receptor (beta chain) in context. Its antigen remains undetermined. Base qualities were left out, and no much larger clone turns up one base away. The data originate from a study of shared clonotypes between healthy human individuals (TCRdb year 2020). The study in broad terms: The cohort included a few men and a couple of women between 18 and 49 years of age. For each donor, CD4 naive and CD4 memory were each run on three plates, CD8 naive on two plates, and CD8 memory on one plate. Between about 0.9 and 9 billion PBMCs per donor were obtained by leukapheresis. To estimate repertoire size and how much clonotype sharing occurs between individuals, the study deeply sequenced the blood TCR repertoires of roughly 5 healthy adults. Libraries were prepared and TCR repertoires were sequenced by different laboratories using diverse techniques, in order to increase sequencing depth and limit assay-specific biases.

Using the deep immunoSEQ assay, TCR CDR3 regions were amplified from genomic DNA by multiplex PCR. For each cell subset, the extracted genomic DNA was distributed evenly across all wells of several immunoSEQ 96-well plates, and each plate served as one replicate. For sorted subsets, each replicate PCR was loaded with roughly 190 ng genomic DNA, equivalent to 25,000 to 35,000 T cell genomes. Purified libraries were quantified with a Qubit 3.0 fluorometer, sized on a Bioanalyzer 2100, and re-quantified with the KAPA Library Quantification kit. Every immunoSEQ 96-well plate was sequenced on a dedicated single-read 150-cycle Illumina NextSeq 550 flow cell. The paper's data handling went like this. The immunoSEQ output contained only junctional sequences without quality scores, so filtering could not match that applied to full-length reads. Sequences were annotated with PyIR, a Python wrapper for IgBLAST v1.9, and V/J genes and CDR3 were assigned using IMGT germline references. Reads were removed for weak V/J assignments (E-value above 1e-6), missing CDR3, stop codons, out-of-frame junctions, or ambiguous translated residues. V3J clonotypes were defined as sequences sharing an identical inferred V gene, J gene, and CDR3 amino acid sequence. Percentage overlap between repertoires was computed as shared unique clonotypes divided by the size of the smaller repertoire. Three approaches were used to assess repertoire richness: RTK rarefaction, the Chao1 estimator, and Recon v2.1 estimates of unobserved clonotypes. For all TCRbeta clonotypes obtained by the gDNA method from four donors, generation probabilities were computed with OLGA. As stored in TCRdb, this immuneACCESS dataset retains in-frame rearrangements with V and J assigned. A fraction of the clones does not appear; measured against another copy, unresolved V genes explain less than half of the discrepancy, and the remainder lacks a known reason. V and J calls plus clone size are reproduced from that table; the DNA served to infer D and trimming. The table for this sample lists a few million clones; around 95% of them were counted only once. Clones ranked in the top ten supply around 0.13% of the sample.

Findings and caveats that apply to the study as a whole: Sampling was restricted to blood, and TCR repertoires in tissues likely differ from the TCR repertoires found in blood. The genetic and exposure-history diversity represented was limited by the small number of donors. Naive subsets generally had larger estimated clonotype richness than memory subsets. Even with the large sequencing depth, rarefaction of the sorted-subset datasets indicated that sequencing was incomplete. Pairwise subsampling indicated that sequencing depth was expected to affect the degree of clonotype sharing among donors. Clonotypes shared by all four sorted-subset donors showed higher generation probabilities than non-shared clonotypes. Sharing across four donors was observed for around 5% of naive CD4, over 3% of naive CD8, 2% to 2.5% of memory CD4, and around 0.4% of memory CD8 clonotypes.

The CDR3 covers 15 residues, taking in both the cysteine and the phenylalanine. Left in the record is the CDR3 DNA by itself, 45 bases read in frame from the first base. A distance of 11 bases separates the germline ends of V and J, which lose 2 bases and 1 base respectively. The germline V gene gives CDR1 as KGHSH and CDR2 as LQKENI. The donors were healthy, HIV-negative adults with no recently reported acute infections or vaccinations. All donors were Caucasian adults living in Nashville, Tennessee, USA. CD4+ T cells were enriched by magnetic negative selection; naive cells were then positively selected on CD45RA, and the negative fraction formed the memory subset. Blood was collected by leukapheresis, and PBMCs were isolated by Ficoll-Histopaque density gradient centrifugation and then cryopreserved in liquid nitrogen vapor phase. Analytical flow cytometry was used to check the purity and quantity of each magnetically sorted T cell population. Genomic DNA was isolated from every sorted fraction and measured by UV absorbance on a Nanodrop 2000c.

The sequenced sample was naive CD4+ T cells sorted from blood. The sample's cell subset or site label, decoded: CD45RA+ positively selected. The sequence was collected from a young man in good health. Here the chain combines TRBV18 and TRBJ1-1, with the D gene not confidently named. The sequenced DNA: TGTGCCAGCTCACCATTTTGGGAGACGAACACTGAAGCTTTCTTT. This sequence encodes CASSPFWETNTEAFF.